This is a list of T cell receptor beta chains from one sample in a study of T cell responses to AZD1222 COVID-19 vaccine. Only in-frame clones appear in the TCRdb table, and some are missing; sequencing was by immunoSEQ multiplex PCR. The profile shows 98,000 or so clones, 93% of them singletons. The sequencing used peripheral blood, collected on day 0 of AZD1222 vaccination. The receptors were gathered from an adult in good health. CDR3s include the opening cysteine and the closing phenylalanine or tryptophan. Each record gives: V gene, clone size, D gene, J gene, CDR3 protein, CDR3 DNA. D genes are given only for firm matches. Expanded clones are given a class, and other clones once, few, many or no size at all.

v_gene: TRBV2
abundance: NA
d_gene: NA
j_gene: TRBJ2-7
CDR3aa: CAYGDGDYEQYF
CDR3nt: TGTGCCTACGGCGACGGGGATTACGAGCAGTACTTC

v_gene: TRBV9
abundance: NA
d_gene: NA
j_gene: TRBJ1-2
CDR3aa: CASSVVVGNFEGYTF
CDR3nt: TGTGCCAGCAGCGTAGTGGTGGGGAACTTTGAAGGCTACACCTTC

v_gene: TRBV10-1
abundance: NA
d_gene: TRBD2
j_gene: TRBJ2-3
CDR3aa: CASSTSGSTDTQYF
CDR3nt: TGCGCCAGCAGCACTAGCGGGAGTACAGATACGCAGTATTTT

v_gene: TRBV5-8
abundance: NA
d_gene: TRBD1
j_gene: TRBJ1-6
CDR3aa: CASSAGQGRVPLHF
CDR3nt: TGTGCCAGCAGCGCGGGACAGGGGAGGGTACCCCTCCACTTT

v_gene: TRBV7-9
abundance: NA
d_gene: NA
j_gene: TRBJ2-3
CDR3aa: CASTEAAITDTQYF
CDR3nt: TGTGCCAGCACGGAAGCGGCAATCACAGATACGCAGTATTTT

v_gene: TRBV3-1/TRBV3-2
abundance: NA
d_gene: NA
j_gene: TRBJ1-1
CDR3aa: CASSQVGNEAFF
CDR3nt: TGTGCCAGCAGCCAAGTGGGGAATGAAGCTTTCTTT

v_gene: TRBV19
abundance: NA
d_gene: TRBD2
j_gene: TRBJ2-5
CDR3aa: CASSGRAAETQYF
CDR3nt: TGTGCCAGTAGCGGGAGGGCCGCGGAGACCCAGTACTTC

v_gene: TRBV6-5
abundance: NA
d_gene: NA
j_gene: TRBJ1-4
CDR3aa: CASSYREGEKLFF
CDR3nt: TGTGCCAGCAGTTACAGGGAAGGGGAAAAACTGTTTTTT

v_gene: TRBV10-1
abundance: NA
d_gene: TRBD2
j_gene: TRBJ2-7
CDR3aa: CASRLAGDEQYF
CDR3nt: TGCGCCAGCCGACTAGCGGGAGATGAGCAGTACTTC

v_gene: TRBV9
abundance: NA
d_gene: NA
j_gene: TRBJ2-7
CDR3aa: CASSPRGGGRNEQYF
CDR3nt: TGTGCCAGCAGCCCCCGAGGGGGCGGGAGGAACGAGCAGTACTTC

v_gene: TRBV28
abundance: NA
d_gene: TRBD2
j_gene: TRBJ2-3
CDR3aa: CASSPIELAGGKTTDTQYF
CDR3nt: TGTGCCAGCAGTCCCATTGAGCTAGCGGGAGGCAAAACCACAGATACGCAGTATTTT

v_gene: TRBV5-5
abundance: NA
d_gene: TRBD2
j_gene: TRBJ2-5
CDR3aa: CASSFILLAGETQYF
CDR3nt: TGTGCCAGCAGCTTCATTCTACTAGCGGGAGAGACCCAGTACTTC

v_gene: TRBV6-5
abundance: NA
d_gene: NA
j_gene: TRBJ2-1
CDR3aa: CASRSGFSYNEQFF
CDR3nt: TGTGCCAGCCGGAGCGGGTTCTCCTACAATGAGCAGTTCTTC

v_gene: TRBV29-1
abundance: NA
d_gene: NA
j_gene: TRBJ1-1
CDR3aa: CSAKSAGSNTEAFF
CDR3nt: TGCAGCGCAAAGTCGGCCGGGAGCAACACTGAAGCTTTCTTT

v_gene: TRBV11-2
abundance: NA
d_gene: NA
j_gene: TRBJ1-1
CDR3aa: CASSASDTLNTEAFF
CDR3nt: TGTGCCAGCAGCGCCTCGGACACCTTGAACACTGAAGCTTTCTTT

v_gene: TRBV7-2
abundance: NA
d_gene: TRBD2
j_gene: TRBJ2-1
CDR3aa: CASSGIAGGGRSEQFF
CDR3nt: TGTGCCAGCAGCGGGATAGCGGGAGGGGGGCGAAGTGAGCAGTTCTTC

v_gene: TRBV2
abundance: few
d_gene: NA
j_gene: TRBJ2-2
CDR3aa: CASTPAAPNTGELFF
CDR3nt: TGTGCCAGCACCCCCGCGGCACCGAACACCGGGGAGCTGTTTTTT

v_gene: TRBV29-1
abundance: once
d_gene: NA
j_gene: TRBJ1-1
CDR3aa: CSGRSAFSEAFF
CDR3nt: TGCAGCGGGAGAAGTGCCTTTTCCGAAGCTTTCTTT

v_gene: TRBV30
abundance: NA
d_gene: NA
j_gene: TRBJ2-7
CDR3aa: CAWSANYEQYF
CDR3nt: TGTGCCTGGAGTGCAAACTACGAGCAGTACTTC

v_gene: TRBV6-6
abundance: NA
d_gene: NA
j_gene: TRBJ1-2
CDR3aa: CASSGEGTTNYGYTF
CDR3nt: TGTGCCAGCAGCGGAGAGGGGACGACTAACTATGGCTACACCTTC

v_gene: TRBV29-1
abundance: NA
d_gene: TRBD2
j_gene: TRBJ2-2
CDR3aa: CSVASGRTGELFF
CDR3nt: TGCAGCGTTGCTAGCGGGAGGACCGGGGAGCTGTTTTTT

v_gene: TRBV18
abundance: NA
d_gene: NA
j_gene: TRBJ2-3
CDR3aa: CASRGAAIPDTQYF
CDR3nt: TGTGCCAGTCGGGGAGCGGCAATTCCAGATACGCAGTATTTT

v_gene: TRBV18
abundance: NA
d_gene: NA
j_gene: TRBJ2-1
CDR3aa: CASSPLREGNEQFF
CDR3nt: TGTGCCAGCTCACCCCTCAGGGAAGGCAATGAGCAGTTCTTC

v_gene: TRBV2
abundance: NA
d_gene: NA
j_gene: TRBJ2-7
CDR3aa: CASSEEVSSYEQYF
CDR3nt: TGTGCCAGCAGTGAAGAGGTGTCCTCCTACGAGCAGTACTTC

v_gene: TRBV6-5
abundance: NA
d_gene: TRBD1
j_gene: TRBJ2-7
CDR3aa: CASRPVTGVGYEQYF
CDR3nt: TGTGCCAGCAGACCTGTAACAGGGGTAGGCTACGAGCAGTACTTC

v_gene: TRBV5-1
abundance: NA
d_gene: NA
j_gene: TRBJ2-7
CDR3aa: CASSQLGGYEQYF
CDR3nt: TGCGCCAGCAGCCAACTAGGGGGGTACGAGCAGTACTTC

v_gene: TRBV2
abundance: NA
d_gene: NA
j_gene: TRBJ2-5
CDR3aa: CASSNLWVGQETQYF
CDR3nt: TGTGCCAGCAGTAATCTCTGGGTGGGCCAAGAGACCCAGTACTTC

v_gene: TRBV7-8
abundance: NA
d_gene: NA
j_gene: TRBJ1-2
CDR3aa: CASSVQGWRDYGYTF
CDR3nt: TGTGCCAGCAGCGTACAGGGCTGGCGGGACTATGGCTACACCTTC

v_gene: TRBV30
abundance: NA
d_gene: TRBD2
j_gene: TRBJ2-1
CDR3aa: CAWSNRGLAKNDEQFF
CDR3nt: TGTGCCTGGAGTAATCGGGGACTAGCAAAAAACGATGAGCAGTTCTTC

v_gene: TRBV13
abundance: NA
d_gene: TRBD2
j_gene: TRBJ2-3
CDR3aa: CASSSGLGQEDTQYF
CDR3nt: TGTGCCAGCAGCTCGGGACTAGGGCAGGAGGATACGCAGTATTTT

v_gene: TRBV19
abundance: NA
d_gene: NA
j_gene: TRBJ2-1
CDR3aa: CASSIVQNGEQFF
CDR3nt: TGTGCCAGTAGTATAGTTCAGAATGGGGAGCAGTTCTTC

v_gene: TRBV3-1/TRBV3-2
abundance: NA
d_gene: NA
j_gene: TRBJ2-7
CDR3aa: CASSPTGSSQYF
CDR3nt: TGTGCCAGCAGCCCAACGGGCTCGTCGCAGTACTTC

v_gene: TRBV7-9
abundance: NA
d_gene: TRBD1
j_gene: TRBJ1-4
CDR3aa: CASSPRQGTNEKLFF
CDR3nt: TGTGCCAGCAGCCCCAGACAGGGCACTAATGAAAAACTGTTTTTT

v_gene: TRBV15
abundance: NA
d_gene: NA
j_gene: TRBJ1-1
CDR3aa: CATSLMADTEAFF
CDR3nt: TGTGCCACCAGCCTCATGGCAGACACTGAAGCTTTCTTT

v_gene: TRBV5-1
abundance: once
d_gene: NA
j_gene: TRBJ2-5
CDR3aa: CASSFQGTQYF
CDR3nt: TGCGCCAGCAGCTTCCAGGGGACCCAGTACTTC

v_gene: TRBV2
abundance: NA
d_gene: NA
j_gene: TRBJ1-5
CDR3aa: CASSEAGGDSNQPQHF
CDR3nt: TGTGCCAGCAGTGAAGCAGGGGGGGATAGCAATCAGCCCCAGCATTTT

v_gene: TRBV7-2
abundance: NA
d_gene: NA
j_gene: TRBJ2-3
CDR3aa: CASSRFIAVTGTDTQYF
CDR3nt: TGTGCCAGCAGCAGATTCATAGCGGTTACTGGCACAGATACGCAGTATTTT

v_gene: TRBV24-1
abundance: NA
d_gene: TRBD1
j_gene: TRBJ2-2
CDR3aa: CATSDSSNRGGDTGELFF
CDR3nt: TGTGCCACCAGTGACTCCAGTAACAGGGGTGGAGACACCGGGGAGCTGTTTTTT

v_gene: TRBV7-2
abundance: NA
d_gene: TRBD2
j_gene: TRBJ2-1
CDR3aa: CASGRVGAGVGNEQFF
CDR3nt: TGTGCCAGCGGACGAGTGGGAGCGGGAGTAGGCAATGAGCAGTTCTTC

v_gene: TRBV3-1/TRBV3-2
abundance: NA
d_gene: NA
j_gene: TRBJ2-7
CDR3aa: CASSQGQSPYEQYF
CDR3nt: TGTGCCAGCAGCCAAGGGCAGAGCCCCTACGAGCAGTACTTC

v_gene: TRBV29-1
abundance: NA
d_gene: NA
j_gene: TRBJ1-2
CDR3aa: CSVPGEGFIYGYTF
CDR3nt: TGCAGCGTCCCGGGAGAGGGCTTTATATATGGCTACACCTTC